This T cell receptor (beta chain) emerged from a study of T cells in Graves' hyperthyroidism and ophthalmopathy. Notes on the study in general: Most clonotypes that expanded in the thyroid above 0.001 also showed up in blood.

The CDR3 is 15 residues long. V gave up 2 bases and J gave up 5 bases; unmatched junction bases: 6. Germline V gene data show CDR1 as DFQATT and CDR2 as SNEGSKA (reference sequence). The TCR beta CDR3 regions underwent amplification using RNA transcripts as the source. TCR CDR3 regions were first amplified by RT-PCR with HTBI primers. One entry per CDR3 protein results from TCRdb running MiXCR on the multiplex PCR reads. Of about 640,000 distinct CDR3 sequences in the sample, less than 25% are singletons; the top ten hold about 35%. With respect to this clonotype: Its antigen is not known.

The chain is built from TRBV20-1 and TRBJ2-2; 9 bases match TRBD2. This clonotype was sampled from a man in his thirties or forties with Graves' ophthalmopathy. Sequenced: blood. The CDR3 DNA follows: TGCAGTGCTAGATCAGGTGCGGGAGGGACCGGGGAGCTGTTTTTT. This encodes CSARSGAGGTGELFF.